This T cell receptor (beta chain) was recorded in a study of T cells in Graves' hyperthyroidism and ophthalmopathy. This clonotype was counted only a few times. The source material, RNA transcripts, was used to amplify TCR beta CDR3 regions. HTBI primers drove first-round RT-PCR of the TCR CDR3. TCRdb itself ran the multiplex PCR reads through MiXCR, one entry per CDR3 protein. The data hold fewer than 450,000 distinct CDR3 sequences, with about 16% observed a single time. Clinical symptoms, serum thyroxine, TRAb, thyroid ultrasound and orbital computed tomography established diagnosis. The CDR3 contains 14 residues. Unmatched junction bases numbered 3, after V lost 2 bases and J lost 4 bases. The V gene's germline CDR1 is DFQATT and CDR2 SNEGSKA (reference sequence).

The sequenced sample was blood. The genes are TRBV20-1 and TRBJ2-1; 9 bases agree with TRBD2. This clonotype was obtained from a woman aged 55-70 years with Graves' ophthalmopathy. The CDR3 nucleotides are TGCAGTGCTAGACCTAGCGGGGAATACAATGAGCAGTTCTTC. Residues: CSARPSGEYNEQFF.